This TCR beta chain was recovered during a study of response to subunit inactivated influenza vaccine. From the RT-PCR reads, TCRdb called clonotypes with MiXCR, one entry per CDR3 protein. Of around 760,000 distinct CDR3 sequences listed, 14% were seen once; the top ten hold around 6.5%. This clonotype was observed a handful of times. As yet, its antigen is unknown. Trimming stripped 5 bases from V and 3 bases from J, with 11 bases between. The CDR3 runs 13 residues. Germline V gene lookup returns CDR1 SGHRS and CDR2 YFSETQ. Study outcomes and limitations: The authors proposed limited new T cell recruitment per seasonal influenza vaccination.

The source of this sequence is a man between 50 and 59 years old who received an inactivated influenza vaccine. The sample in question was PBMCs from blood, obtained less than 15 days before vaccination. The V gene is TRBV5-1, the J gene TRBJ1-1; D not resolved. CDR3 sequence: CASRVRTDTEAFF. In DNA, the CDR3 is TGCGCCAGCAGGGTCCGGACGGACACTGAAGCTTTCTTT. Combining the CDR3 with reference TRBV5-1 and TRBJ1-1 gives the whole variable domain KAGVTQTPRYLIKTRGQQVTLSCSPISGHRSVSWYQQTPGQGLQFLFEYFSETQRNKGNFPGRFSGRQFSNSRSEMNVSTLELGDSALYLCASRVRTDTEAFFGQGTRLTVV.